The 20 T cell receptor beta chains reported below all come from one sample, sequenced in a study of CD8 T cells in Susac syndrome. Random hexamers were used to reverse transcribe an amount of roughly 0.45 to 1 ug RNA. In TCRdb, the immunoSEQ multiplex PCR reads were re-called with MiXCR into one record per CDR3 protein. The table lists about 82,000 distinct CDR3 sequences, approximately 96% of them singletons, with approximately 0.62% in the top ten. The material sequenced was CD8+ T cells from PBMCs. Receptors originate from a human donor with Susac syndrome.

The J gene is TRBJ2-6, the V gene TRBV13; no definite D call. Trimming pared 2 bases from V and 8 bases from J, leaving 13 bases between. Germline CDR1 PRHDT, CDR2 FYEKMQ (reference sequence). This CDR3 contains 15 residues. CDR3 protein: CASSLRGSGTNVLTF. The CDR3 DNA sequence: TGTGCCAGCAGCTTAAGAGGTTCTGGAACCAACGTCCTGACTTTC.

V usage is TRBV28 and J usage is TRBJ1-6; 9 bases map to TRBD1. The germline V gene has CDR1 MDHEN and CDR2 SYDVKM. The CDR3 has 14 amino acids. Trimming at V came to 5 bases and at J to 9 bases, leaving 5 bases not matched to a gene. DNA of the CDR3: TGTGCCAGCAGTGAGACAGGGGGGACTTCACCCCTCCACTTT. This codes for CASSETGGTSPLHF. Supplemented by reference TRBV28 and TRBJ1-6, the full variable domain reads DVKVTQSSRYLVKRTGEKVFLECVQDMDHENMFWYRQDPGLGLRLIYFSYDVKMKEKGDIPEGYSVSREKKERFSLILESASTNQTSMYLCASSETGGTSPLHFGNGTRLTVT.

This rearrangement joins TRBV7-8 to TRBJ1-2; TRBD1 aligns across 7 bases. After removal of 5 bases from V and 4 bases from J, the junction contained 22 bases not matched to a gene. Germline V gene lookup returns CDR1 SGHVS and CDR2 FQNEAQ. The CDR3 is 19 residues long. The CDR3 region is CASSLPTGATTTNLYGYTF. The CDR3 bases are TGTGCCAGCAGCCTACCTACAGGGGCGACAACTACCAACCTCTATGGCTACACCTTC.

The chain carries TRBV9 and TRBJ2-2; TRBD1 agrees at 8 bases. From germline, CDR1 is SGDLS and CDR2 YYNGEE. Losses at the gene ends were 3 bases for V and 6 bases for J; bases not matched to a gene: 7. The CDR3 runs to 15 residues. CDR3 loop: CASSARRTGPGELFF. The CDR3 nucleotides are TGTGCCAGCAGCGCCCGCCGGACAGGGCCCGGGGAGCTGTTTTTT.

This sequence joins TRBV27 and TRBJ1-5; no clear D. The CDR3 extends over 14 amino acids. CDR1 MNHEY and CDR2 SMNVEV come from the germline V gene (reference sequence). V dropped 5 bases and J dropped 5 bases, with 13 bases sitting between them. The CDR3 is CASSLAGEYQPQHF. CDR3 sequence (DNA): TGTGCCAGCAGTCTCGCTGGGGAGTATCAGCCCCAGCATTTT.

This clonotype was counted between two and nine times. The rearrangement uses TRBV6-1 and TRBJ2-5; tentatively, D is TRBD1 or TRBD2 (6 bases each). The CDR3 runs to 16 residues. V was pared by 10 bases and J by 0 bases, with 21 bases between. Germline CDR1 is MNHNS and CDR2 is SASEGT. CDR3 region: CATTFPRGTHQETQYF. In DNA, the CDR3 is TGTGCCACCACCTTTCCCCGCGGGACACACCAAGAGACCCAGTACTTC.

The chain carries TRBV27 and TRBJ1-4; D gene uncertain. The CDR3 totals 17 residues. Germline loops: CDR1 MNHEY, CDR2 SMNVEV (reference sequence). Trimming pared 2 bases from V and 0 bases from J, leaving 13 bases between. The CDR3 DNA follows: TGTGCCAGCAGTTTAAGGGCAGTCACGGCAACTAATGAAAAACTGTTTTTT. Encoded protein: CASSLRAVTATNEKLFF.

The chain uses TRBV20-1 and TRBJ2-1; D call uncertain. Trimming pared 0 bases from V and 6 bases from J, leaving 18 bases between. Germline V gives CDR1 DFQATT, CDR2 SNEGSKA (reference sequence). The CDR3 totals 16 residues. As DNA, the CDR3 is TGCAGTGCTAGAGATTGGTTTTCCCCCCCTCCCAATGAGCAGTTCTTC. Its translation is CSARDWFSPPPNEQFF.

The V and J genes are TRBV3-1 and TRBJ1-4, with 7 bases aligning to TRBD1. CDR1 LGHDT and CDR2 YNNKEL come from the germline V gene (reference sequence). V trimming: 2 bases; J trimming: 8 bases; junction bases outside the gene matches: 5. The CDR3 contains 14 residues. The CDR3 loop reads CASSQSRTGEKLFF. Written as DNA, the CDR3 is TGTGCCAGCAGCCAATCTAGGACAGGCGAAAAACTGTTTTTT.

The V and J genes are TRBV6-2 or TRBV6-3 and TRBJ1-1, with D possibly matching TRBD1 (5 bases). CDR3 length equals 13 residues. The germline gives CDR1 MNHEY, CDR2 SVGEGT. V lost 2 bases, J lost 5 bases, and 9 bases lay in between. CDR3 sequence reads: CASSYEGPTEAFF. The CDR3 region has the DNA TGTGCCAGCAGTTACGAGGGGCCTACTGAAGCTTTCTTT.

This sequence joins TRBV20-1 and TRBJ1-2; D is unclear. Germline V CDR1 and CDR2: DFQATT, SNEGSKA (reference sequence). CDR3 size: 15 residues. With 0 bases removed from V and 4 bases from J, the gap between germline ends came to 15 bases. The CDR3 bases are TGCAGTGCTAGAGACCTGACGGTCCTAGGCTATGGCTACACCTTC. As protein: CSARDLTVLGYGYTF.

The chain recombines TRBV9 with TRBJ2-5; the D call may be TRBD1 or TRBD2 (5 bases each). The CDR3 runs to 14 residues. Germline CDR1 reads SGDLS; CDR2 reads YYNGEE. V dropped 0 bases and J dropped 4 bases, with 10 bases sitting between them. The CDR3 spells CASSVGQGPETQYF. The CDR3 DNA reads TGTGCCAGCAGCGTAGGGCAGGGACCAGAGACCCAGTACTTC.

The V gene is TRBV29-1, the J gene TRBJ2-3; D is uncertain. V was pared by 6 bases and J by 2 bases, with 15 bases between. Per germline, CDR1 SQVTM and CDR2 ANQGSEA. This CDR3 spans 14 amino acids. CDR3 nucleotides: TGCAGCGTCCCCCCCCCGTCGCTCACAGATACGCAGTATTTT. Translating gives CSVPPPSLTDTQYF.

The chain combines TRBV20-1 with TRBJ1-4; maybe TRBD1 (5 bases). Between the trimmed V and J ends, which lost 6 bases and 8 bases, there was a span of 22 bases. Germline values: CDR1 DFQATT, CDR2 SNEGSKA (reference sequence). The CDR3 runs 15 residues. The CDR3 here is CSAMRSGGLDEKLFF. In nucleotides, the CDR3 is TGCAGTGCCATGCGGTCGGGGGGTTTGGACGAAAAACTGTTTTTT.

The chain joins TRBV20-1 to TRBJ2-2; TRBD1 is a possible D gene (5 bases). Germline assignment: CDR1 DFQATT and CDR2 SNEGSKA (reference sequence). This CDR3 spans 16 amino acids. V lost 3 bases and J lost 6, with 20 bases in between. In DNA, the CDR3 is TGCAGTGCTAGCCACCAGGGAATGGGTTGGGCCGGGGAGCTGTTTTTT. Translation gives CSASHQGMGWAGELFF.

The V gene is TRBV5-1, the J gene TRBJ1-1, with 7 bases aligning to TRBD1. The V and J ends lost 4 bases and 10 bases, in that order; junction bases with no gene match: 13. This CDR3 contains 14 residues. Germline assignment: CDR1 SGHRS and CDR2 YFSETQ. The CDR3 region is CASSNPLQGLTAFF. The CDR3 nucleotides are TGCGCCAGCAGCAACCCCTTACAGGGGTTGACAGCTTTCTTT.

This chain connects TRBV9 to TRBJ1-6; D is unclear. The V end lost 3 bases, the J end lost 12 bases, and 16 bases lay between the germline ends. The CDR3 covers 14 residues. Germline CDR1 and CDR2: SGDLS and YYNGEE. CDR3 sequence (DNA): TGTGCCAGCAGCGGGACTATCCCTGGGGAACCCCTCCACTTT. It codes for CASSGTIPGEPLHF.

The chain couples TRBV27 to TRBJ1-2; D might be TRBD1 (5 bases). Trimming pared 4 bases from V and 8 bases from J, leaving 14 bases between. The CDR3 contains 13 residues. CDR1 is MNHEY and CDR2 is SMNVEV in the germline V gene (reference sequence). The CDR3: CASSSTAGQGYTF. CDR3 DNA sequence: TGTGCCAGCAGTTCCACGGCAGGGCAAGGCTACACCTTC.

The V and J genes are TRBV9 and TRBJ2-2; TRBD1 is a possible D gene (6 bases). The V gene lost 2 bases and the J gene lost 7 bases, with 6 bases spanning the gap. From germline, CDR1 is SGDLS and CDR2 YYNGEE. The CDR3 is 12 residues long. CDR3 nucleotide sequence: TGTGCCAGCAGCGTCAGGGGCGGGGAGCTGTTTTTT. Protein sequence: CASSVRGGELFF.

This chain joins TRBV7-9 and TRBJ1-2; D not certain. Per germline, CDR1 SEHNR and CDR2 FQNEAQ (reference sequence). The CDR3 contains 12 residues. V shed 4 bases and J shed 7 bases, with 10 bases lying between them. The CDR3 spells CASSSAEPGYTF. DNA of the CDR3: TGTGCCAGCAGCTCGGCAGAGCCTGGCTACACCTTC. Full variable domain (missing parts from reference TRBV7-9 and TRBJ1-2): DTGVSQNPRHKITKRGQNVTFRCDPISEHNRLYWYRQTLGQGPEFLTYFQNEAQLEKSRLLSDRFSAERPKGSFSTLEIQRTEQGDSAMYLCASSSAEPGYTFGSGTRLTVV.